This T cell receptor (beta chain) was documented in a study of OX40 agonist ivuxolimab in advanced cancers. Study details: Patients received the agonistic anti-OX40 (CD134) antibody ivuxolimab. Points from the study as a whole: Partial responders receiving 0.1-3.0 mg/kg showed among the lowest clonal expansion. Antigen targets of the expanded peripheral T cells went undetermined.

As to this clone: Its matching antigen is unknown.

Profiling relied on immunoSEQ multiplex PCR, and the TCRdb table lists in-frame clones only, not all of them. The sample includes 55,000 to 70,000 clones, roughly 88% seen only once; the top ten take about 2.4%. Patients with autoimmune history or systemic immunosuppression were excluded. CDR3 length: 15 amino acids. J gave up 4 bases and V 4 bases, and 6 bases lay outside the gene matches. The V gene's germline CDR1 is SGHKS and CDR2 YYEKEE (reference sequence). The specimen was CD4+ or CD8+ T cells sorted from blood, collected in a trial of the OX40 agonist ivuxolimab. This sequence was found in an adult with an advanced solid tumor such as melanoma, head and neck, liver or kidney cancer. The V gene is TRBV5-5, the J gene TRBJ1-1; the match to TRBD1 covers 11 bases. The DNA for the CDR3 is TGTGCCAGCAGCAAAGCCGGGACAGGGGGCACTGAAGCTTTCTTT. It encodes CASSKAGTGGTEAFF.